This entry is about one T cell receptor (beta chain). Its antigen remains unknown. This specimen comes from a study of long-term antiretroviral therapy in people with HIV. Inclusion required at least two post-ART and at least one pre-ART PBMC samples. Study-level points and caveats: The study found narrower CDR3 length ranges in HIV repertoires than in controls. Information on adherence to ART, viral resistance or therapy changes was unavailable. Transplant donor controls retained higher diversity, though diversity increased after ART.

Per the germline V gene, CDR1 is MNHEY and CDR2 is SMNVEV (reference sequence). The V and J ends lost 6 bases and 4 bases respectively, with 15 bases between them. This CDR3 region has 14 residues. Survey-level resolution applied to immunoSEQ assay v3.0. The table came from immunoSEQ multiplex PCR; TCRdb's copy has only in-frame clones and leaves some out. This table has tens of thousands of clones, 80% to 85% appearing once. The chain has TRBV27 and TRBJ1-1, with a weak D call TRBD1 (5 bases). Source: unsorted PBMCs, taken 0.8 years before starting antiretroviral therapy. The TCR comes from a man between 18 and 29 years old with HIV. CDR3 coding DNA: TGTGCCAGCAGCCACTACACGGGGGGCACTGAAGCTTTCTTT. Protein product: CASSHYTGGTEAFF.